This passage covers 20 T cell receptor beta chains from one sample sequenced in a study of shared T cell receptors in the human thymus. The data were produced by immunoSEQ multiplex PCR, yet TCRdb's version contains in-frame clones alone and is incomplete. Here the sample spans under 850,000 clones, roughly 90% being singletons. This sample was shared with a second study, whose subject was human thymus T cells.

Sequenced material: thymocytes. Receptors originate from a boy under two years old with a congenital heart defect.

The chain combines TRBV2 with TRBJ2-7; D perhaps matches TRBD2 (5 bases). V lost 3 bases and J 2 bases, leaving 11 bases between the germline ends. Germline assignment: CDR1 SNHLY and CDR2 FYNNEI. This CDR3 has 14 residues. The CDR3 loop reads CASSERLRAYEQYF. CDR3 nucleotide sequence: TGTGCCAGCAGTGAGAGATTGCGGGCCTACGAGCAGTACTTC.

Comment on this clone: In the same sample, other DNA sequences code for this CDR3. The rearrangement uses TRBV6-5 and TRBJ2-7; D gene uncertain. CDR3 length: 14 amino acids. Germline CDR1 MNHEY, CDR2 SVGAGI. The V end lost 2 bases, the J end lost 2 bases, and 10 bases lay between the germline ends. The CDR3 nucleotides read TGTGCCAGCAGTTACCCCGGGTCCACCTACGAGCAGTACTTC. This codes for CASSYPGSTYEQYF.

This clone has only a few counts. The V and J genes are TRBV5-5 and TRBJ2-1; 11 nucleotides match TRBD2. Germline V gene sequence: CDR1 SGHKS, CDR2 YYEKEE (reference sequence). CDR3 size: 15 residues. V trimming: 0 bases; J trimming: 8 bases; junction bases outside the gene matches: 4. This CDR3 reads CASSLASGRTYEQFF. The CDR3 DNA sequence: TGTGCCAGCAGCTTGGCTAGCGGGAGGACTTATGAGCAGTTCTTC.

The chain is built from TRBV6-1 and TRBJ2-7; TRBD2 matches at 12 bases. The V gene end was trimmed by 6 bases and the J gene end by 5 bases; junction bases not matched to a gene: 8. This CDR3 is built from 15 residues. Looked up from germline, CDR1 is MNHNS and CDR2 is SASEGT. This chain's CDR3 is CASRLPSGRANEQYF. CDR3 nucleotide sequence: TGTGCCAGCAGACTCCCTAGCGGGAGGGCTAACGAGCAGTACTTC.

The chain carries TRBV4-3 and TRBJ1-2; the match to TRBD1 covers 9 bases. V lost 4 bases, J lost 6 bases, and 6 bases stayed unmatched. CDR1 and CDR2 (germline): LGHNA, YSLEER. The CDR3 extends over 14 amino acids. CDR3 sequence: CASSPRNRGHGYTF. CDR3 in DNA: TGCGCCAGCAGCCCGCGTAACAGGGGGCATGGCTACACCTTC.

The gene calls are TRBV27 and TRBJ2-7; 10 bases are a match to TRBD2. The CDR3 has 15 amino acids. Germline CDR1 MNHEY, CDR2 SMNVEV (reference sequence). Unmatched junction bases numbered 10, after V lost 5 bases and J lost 6 bases. The CDR3 DNA reads TGTGCCAGCAGTCCCCCTGGGGGACTAGCGACCGAGCAGTACTTC. This gives the protein CASSPPGGLATEQYF.

The gene calls are TRBV4-2 and TRBJ2-5, with D possibly TRBD2 on 5 matching bases. This CDR3 comprises 16 residues. Trimming pared 6 bases from V and 0 bases from J, leaving 17 bases between. From germline, CDR1 is LGHNA and CDR2 YNFKEQ. Written as DNA, the CDR3 is TGTGCCAGCAGTTCCGTTGAGAAGACTAACCAAGAGACCCAGTACTTC. Its protein product is CASSSVEKTNQETQYF.

The V call is TRBV7-2, the J call TRBJ1-2; D is perhaps TRBD1 (6 bases). In germline, CDR1 is SGHTA, CDR2 FQGNSA. Trimming cost V 1 base and J 4 bases, with 16 bases left between them. The CDR3 runs to 16 residues. The CDR3 reads CASSLEVGGAGYGYTF. The CDR3 DNA reads as TGTGCCAGCAGCTTAGAGGTGGGGGGGGCGGGCTATGGCTACACCTTC.

This clone has a handful of counts. The V call is TRBV4-2, the J call TRBJ1-5; D uncertain. The CDR3 length is 14 residues. V was clipped by 5 bases and J by 4 bases, with 12 bases between them. Germline CDR1 is LGHNA and CDR2 is YNFKEQ. CDR3: CASSNSCLNQPQHF. For the CDR3, the DNA is TGTGCCAGCAGCAACTCCTGCTTAAATCAGCCCCAGCATTTT.

This chain connects TRBV18 to TRBJ1-1; D is uncertain. The germline V gene encodes CDR1 KGHSH and CDR2 LQKENI. V gave up 4 bases and J gave up 7 bases, with 13 bases separating them. There are 13 residues in the CDR3. The chain's CDR3 is CASSLAPEHEAFF. The DNA of the CDR3 is TGTGCCAGCTCACTCGCGCCGGAGCATGAAGCTTTCTTT.

V usage is TRBV7-9 and J usage is TRBJ2-7; no reliable D call. Trimming removed 1 base at V and 6 bases at J, with 7 bases between. Germline V gene data show CDR1 as SEHNR and CDR2 as FQNEAQ (reference sequence). This CDR3 is built from 12 residues. The CDR3 region has the DNA TGTGCCAGCAGCTTAGGCTATGGCGAGCAGTACTTC. This codes for CASSLGYGEQYF.

J is TRBJ2-3 and V is TRBV28; no reliable D call. Germline CDR1 MDHEN, CDR2 SYDVKM. Trimming took off 5 bases at V and 2 bases at J, with 17 bases between the two ends. The CDR3 consists of 16 residues. Here the CDR3 reads CASSPPPSVITDTQYF. As DNA, the CDR3 is TGTGCCAGCAGTCCACCCCCCAGCGTCATCACAGATACGCAGTATTTT.

This chain links TRBV12-5 with TRBJ2-1; the match to TRBD2 covers 15 bases. The CDR3 consists of 20 residues. Germline lookup yields CDR1 LGHNT and CDR2 FRNRAP. Unmatched junction bases numbered 7, after V lost 0 bases and J lost 1 base. The DNA for the CDR3 is TGTGCTAGTGGTTTGGTACATGGTGGACTAGCGGGAGGGTCCTACAATGAGCAGTTCTTC. This gives the protein CASGLVHGGLAGGSYNEQFF.

The V call is TRBV30, the J call TRBJ2-3, with TRBD2 matching over 9 bases. Germline CDR1 GTSNPN, CDR2 SVGIG (reference sequence). This CDR3 comprises 15 residues. Losses at the gene ends were 2 bases for V and 2 bases for J; bases not matched to a gene: 5. The CDR3 protein is CAWSTPSGDTDTQYF. CDR3 bases: TGTGCCTGGAGTACGCCTAGCGGGGACACAGATACGCAGTATTTT.

The chain couples TRBV29-1 to TRBJ1-2; D unresolved. Per germline, CDR1 SQVTM and CDR2 ANQGSEA. Trimming took off 3 bases at V and 8 bases at J, with 10 bases between the two ends. There are 11 residues in the CDR3. The CDR3 nucleotides are TGCAGCGTTGAGCCTTTCTACGGCTACACCTTC. Amino acid sequence: CSVEPFYGYTF.

The V gene is TRBV19, the J gene TRBJ2-5; 7 nucleotides agree with TRBD2. Per germline, CDR1 LNHDA and CDR2 SQIVND (reference sequence). CDR3 size: 13 residues. V was clipped by 4 bases and J by 1 base; unmatched bases: 0. The CDR3 is CASSRGGQETQYF. The CDR3 bases are TGTGCCAGTAGTAGGGGGGGCCAAGAGACCCAGTACTTC.

This chain connects TRBV4-2 to TRBJ2-2; 12 nucleotides align to TRBD2. This CDR3 comprises 20 residues. Trimming removed 3 bases from V and 1 base from J; junction bases left unmatched: 12. From germline, CDR1 is LGHNA and CDR2 YNFKEQ. The CDR3 loop is CASSHPPRASGRVNTGELFF. The CDR3 DNA reads TGTGCCAGCAGCCACCCCCCGCGGGCTAGCGGGAGGGTGAACACCGGGGAGCTGTTTTTT.

V usage is TRBV2 and J usage is TRBJ1-1; 8 nucleotides line up with TRBD1. Germline assignment: CDR1 SNHLY and CDR2 FYNNEI. Trimming cost V 6 bases and J 0 bases; bases outside gene matches: 3. The CDR3 has 14 amino acids. The CDR3 reads CASSDRGLNTEAFF. In nucleotides, the CDR3 is TGTGCCAGCAGCGACAGGGGCCTGAACACTGAAGCTTTCTTT.

The chain links TRBV4-2 to TRBJ2-1; D possibly corresponds to TRBD2 (5 bases). This CDR3 is 13 amino acids long. V was shortened by 0 bases and J by 15 bases, with 15 bases between the two germline ends. In germline, CDR1 is LGHNA, CDR2 YNFKEQ. CDR3 sequence (DNA): TGTGCCAGCAGCCAAGATTGGAGAGGAGGTGTGTTCTTC. It encodes CASSQDWRGGVFF.

The gene calls are TRBV30 and TRBJ1-5, with a tentative D call TRBD1 (5 bases). Germline CDR1 and CDR2: GTSNPN and SVGIG (reference sequence). CDR3 length equals 14 residues. Trimming took 0 bases from V and 5 from J, leaving 11 bases between them. The CDR3 sequence: CAWSVGALDQPQHF. In nucleotides, the CDR3 is TGTGCCTGGAGTGTTGGGGCTTTGGATCAGCCCCAGCATTTT.